These 12 T cell receptor beta chains share one sample of origin, sequenced in a study of T cells in Graves' hyperthyroidism and ophthalmopathy. Amplified TCR beta CDR3 regions derived from RNA transcripts. HTBI primers were used for first-round RT-PCR of the TCR CDR3. TCRdb redid the calling of the multiplex PCR reads with MiXCR, one entry per CDR3 protein. The sample holds about 600,000 distinct CDR3 sequences, 16% seen once. The specimen was blood. The receptors originated from a woman aged 40 to 50 with Graves' ophthalmopathy.

This clonotype has only one observation. V and J are TRBV12-3 or TRBV12-4 and TRBJ2-2; 7 bases are a match to TRBD1. V lost 6 bases, J lost 7 bases, and 11 bases stayed unmatched. This CDR3 region has 15 residues. The CDR3: CASSKNKQGFGELFF. In DNA, the CDR3 is TGTGCCAGCAGCAAAAATAAACAGGGGTTCGGGGAGCTGTTTTTT.

This clonotype was detected many times. This chain uses TRBV2 with TRBJ2-7, with unresolved D. Trimming took off 7 bases at V and 0 bases at J, with 10 bases between the two ends. This CDR3 has 13 residues. CDR1 SNHLY and CDR2 FYNNEI come from the germline V gene. The DNA of the CDR3 is TGTGCCAGCACCTTCGCCCCCTCCTACGAGCAGTACTTC. Encoded protein: CASTFAPSYEQYF.

A few counts support this clonotype. The chain recombines TRBV20-1 with TRBJ1-6, with D perhaps TRBD1 (5 bases). V was pared by 3 bases and J by 4 bases, with 16 bases between. Looked up from germline, CDR1 is DFQATT and CDR2 is SNEGSKA (reference sequence). CDR3 length: 16 amino acids. The CDR3 coding sequence is TGCAGTGCTAGGGTCTCGGGGGTAGGGTATAATTCACCCCTCCACTTT. Protein: CSARVSGVGYNSPLHF.

This clonotype was seen at least ten times. In DNA, the CDR3 is TGTGCCAGCAGCTTAGACGGGATTCGCACAGATACGCAGTATTTT. It translates to CASSLDGIRTDTQYF. The chain joins TRBV7-2 to TRBJ2-3, with a tentative D call TRBD2 (5 bases). Looked up from germline, CDR1 is SGHTA and CDR2 is FQGNSA. This CDR3 is 15 amino acids long. Trimming took 1 base from V and 1 from J, leaving 9 bases between them.

The rearrangement uses TRBV6-2 or TRBV6-3 and TRBJ1-2; the match to TRBD1 covers 11 bases. The ends lost 3 bases at V and 8 bases at J; junction bases unmatched: 11. Germline assignment: CDR1 MNHEY and CDR2 SVGEGT. The CDR3 spans 16 residues. The CDR3 DNA reads TGTGCCAGCAGTTATTCCGGACAGGGGGCATGGGGCGGCTACACCTTC. Encoded protein: CASSYSGQGAWGGYTF.

This rearrangement joins TRBV6-4 to TRBJ1-2; D gene unclear. Germline CDR1 reads MRHNA; CDR2 reads SNTAGT. Trimming shortened V by 6 bases and J by 2 bases, and 19 bases separated the two germline ends. This CDR3 has 16 residues. CDR3 DNA: TGTGCCAGCAGCGCTACGACTGACACTCCAAACTATGGCTACACCTTC. The encoded protein is CASSATTDTPNYGYTF.

In its sample, this clonotype was seen many times. This chain's CDR3 is CASSPTSGSLGDTQYF. The CDR3, as DNA: TGTGCCAGCTCACCAACTAGCGGGAGCCTAGGAGATACGCAGTATTTT. The rearrangement joins TRBV18 to TRBJ2-3; 11 bases map to TRBD2. Germline V CDR1 and CDR2: KGHSH, LQKENI. CDR3 length equals 16 residues. V was pared by 2 bases and J by 5 bases, with 6 bases of the junction left unmatched.

This clonotype appeared a few times. The chain employs TRBV9 and TRBJ2-5; 10 nucleotides align to TRBD2. The ends lost 0 bases at V and 2 bases at J; junction bases unmatched: 13. The CDR3 is made up of 19 amino acids. Germline V CDR1 and CDR2: SGDLS, YYNGEE. The CDR3 reads CASSVVVGMGLAYQETQYF. In nucleotides, the CDR3 is TGTGCCAGCAGCGTAGTAGTAGGAATGGGACTAGCGTATCAAGAGACCCAGTACTTC.

This clonotype was counted between two and nine times. The J gene is TRBJ1-6, the V gene TRBV11-2; D is undetermined. This CDR3 region has 15 residues. V was shortened by 5 bases and J by 4 bases, with 12 bases between the two germline ends. Germline V gene sequence: CDR1 SGHAT, CDR2 FQNNGV. CDR3 coding DNA: TGTGCCAGCAGCCCAGCACTGACATATAATTCACCCCTCCACTTT. Its translation is CASSPALTYNSPLHF.

This clonotype was recorded many times. The chain recombines TRBV28 with TRBJ1-5, with D unresolved. Germline V gene lookup returns CDR1 MDHEN and CDR2 SYDVKM. Trimming took 1 base from V and 0 from J, leaving 16 bases between them. The CDR3 is 18 amino acids. Written as DNA, the CDR3 is TGTGCCAGCAGTTTATATGGGGTCTTAGTCCCTAGCAATCAGCCCCAGCATTTT. It encodes CASSLYGVLVPSNQPQHF.

The rearrangement links TRBV27 to TRBJ2-3; the D is unclear. The germline V gene encodes CDR1 MNHEY and CDR2 SMNVEV (reference sequence). V lost 3 bases to trimming and J lost 2 bases, with 15 bases between them. There are 16 residues in the CDR3. The CDR3 DNA is TGTGCCAGCAGTTTCTCGACTTTATCCGTCACAGATACGCAGTATTTT. This gives the protein CASSFSTLSVTDTQYF.

The V and J genes are TRBV27 and TRBJ1-2; no definite D call. Germline CDR1 MNHEY, CDR2 SMNVEV (reference sequence). V was trimmed by 5 bases and J by 5 bases, leaving 15 bases between them. The CDR3 is 14 amino acids. CDR3 sequence (DNA): TGTGCCAGCAGTCCACGTGTGGTCGATTATGGCTACACCTTC. Amino acids: CASSPRVVDYGYTF.